The 27 T cell receptor beta chains reported below all come from one sample, sequenced in a study of radiation and T cells in renal cell carcinoma. The table came from immunoSEQ multiplex PCR; TCRdb's copy has only in-frame clones and leaves some out. The sample comprises just over 15,000 clones, 64% of which are singletons, and around 27% rests with the top ten. Described treatment: 15 Gy SBRT to primary tumor, nephrectomy 4 weeks later. Here the sequenced sample was tumor tissue, taken from a patient whose treatment included radiotherapy and nephrectomy. The receptors were gathered from a woman aged 65 to 85 with renal cell carcinoma.

The chain links TRBV7-8 to TRBJ2-3, with unresolved D. Germline V gene lookup returns CDR1 SGHVS and CDR2 FQNEAQ. V shed 5 bases and J shed 3 bases, with 6 bases lying between them. The CDR3 loop spans 12 amino acids. CDR3 bases: TGTGCCAGCAGCCCCACAACAGATACGCAGTATTTT. Translation: CASSPTTDTQYF. Combining the CDR3 with reference TRBV7-8 and TRBJ2-3 gives the whole variable domain GAGVSQSPRYKVAKRGQDVALRCDPISGHVSLFWYQQALGQGPEFLTYFQNEAQLDKSGLPSDRFFAERPEGSVSTLKIQRTQQEDSAVYLCASSPTTDTQYFGPGTRLTVL.

In this sample, this clone turned up a few times. V usage is TRBV5-4 and J usage is TRBJ1-4; no firm D call. Per germline, CDR1 SGHNT and CDR2 YYREEE (reference sequence). The CDR3 runs to 14 residues. Between the trimmed V and J ends, which lost 5 bases and 4 bases, there was a span of 12 bases. The CDR3 nucleotides read TGTGCCAGCAGACATGACAATAATAATGAAAAACTGTTTTTT. Protein product: CASRHDNNNEKLFF. The whole variable domain, remainder taken from reference TRBV5-4 and TRBJ1-4, is ETGVTQSPTHLIKTRGQQVTLRCSSQSGHNTVSWYQQALGQGPQFIFQYYREEENGRGNFPPRFSGLQFPNYSSELNVNALELDDSALYLCASRHDNNNEKLFFGSGTQLSVL.

The CDR3 loop is CASSVGSENTEAFF. CDR3 sequence (DNA): TGTGCCAGCAGCGTAGGATCCGAGAACACTGAAGCTTTCTTT. The genes are TRBV9 and TRBJ1-1; D gene uncertain. The CDR3 extends over 14 amino acids. Germline CDR1 SGDLS, CDR2 YYNGEE. V lost 0 bases to trimming and J lost 1 base, with 7 bases between them.

The CDR3 nucleotides are TGTGCCAGTAGTCGAACAGGGTTCGGGGAGCTGTTTTTT. It yields the protein CASSRTGFGELFF. V gene TRBV19 combines with J gene TRBJ2-2; weak D call: TRBD1 (6 bases). V was shortened by 5 bases and J by 7 bases, with 11 bases between the two germline ends. CDR1 is LNHDA, CDR2 SQIVND, per germline (reference sequence). This CDR3 has 13 residues.

The rearrangement links TRBV19 to TRBJ1-2, with D possibly matching TRBD1 (5 bases). Germline loops: CDR1 LNHDA, CDR2 SQIVND (reference sequence). CDR3 size: 13 residues. V lost 3 bases and J 7 bases, leaving 12 bases between the germline ends. The CDR3 DNA reads as TGTGCCAGTAGTATCTATTCAGGGTCTGGCTACACCTTC. Residues: CASSIYSGSGYTF.

Here the CDR3 reads CSVADSDYEQYF. The CDR3 DNA sequence: TGCAGCGTTGCGGACAGCGACTACGAGCAGTACTTC. The J gene is TRBJ2-7, the V gene TRBV29-1, with D possibly matching TRBD1 (6 bases). The CDR3 spans 12 residues. Germline assignment: CDR1 SQVTM and CDR2 ANQGSEA. Trimming took off 4 bases at V and 3 bases at J, with 10 bases between the two ends.

The chain has TRBV5-4 and TRBJ1-2; 10 nucleotides match TRBD1. V was pared by 7 bases and J by 4 bases, with 7 bases of the junction left unmatched. This CDR3 spans 14 amino acids. CDR1 and CDR2 from the germline V gene are SGHNT and YYREEE (reference sequence). CDR3: CASYDRGRGYGYTF. DNA for the CDR3: TGTGCCAGCTACGACAGGGGGCGTGGCTATGGCTACACCTTC.

The rearrangement uses TRBV7-2 and TRBJ2-1; 10 bases are a match to TRBD2. CDR1 and CDR2 from the germline V gene are SGHTA and FQGNSA. Unmatched junction bases numbered 9, after V lost 1 base and J lost 12 bases. The CDR3 is 15 residues long. CDR3 coding DNA: TGTGCCAGCAGCTTAGTTCCTAGCGGGGGTAAGGGGCAGTTCTTC. The encoded protein is CASSLVPSGGKGQFF.

This chain uses TRBV9 with TRBJ2-1, with 10 bases that match TRBD2. CDR1 SGDLS and CDR2 YYNGEE come from the germline V gene. The CDR3 sequence is 16 residues long. V shed 8 bases, J shed 5 bases, and the junction held 13 bases outside the gene matches. DNA of the CDR3: TGTGCCAGATACTGGGGGCTAGCGGGGGCCAACAATGAGCAGTTCTTC. It yields the protein CARYWGLAGANNEQFF. Looking up the rest from reference TRBV9 and TRBJ2-1 gives the full variable domain: DSGVTQTPKHLITATGQRVTLRCSPRSGDLSVYWYQQSLDQGLQFLIQYYNGEERAKGNILERFSAQQFPDLHSELNLSSLELGDSALYFCARYWGLAGANNEQFFGPGTRLTVL.

This chain joins TRBV20-1 and TRBJ2-2; D unclear. V lost 4 bases to trimming and J lost 5 bases, with 5 bases between them. This CDR3 is 11 amino acids long. CDR1 DFQATT and CDR2 SNEGSKA come from the germline V gene (reference sequence). The CDR3 region has the DNA TGCAGTGCTACTAGGACCGGGGAGCTGTTTTTT. Its protein is CSATRTGELFF.

The rearrangement links TRBV18 to TRBJ2-5; 9 positions match TRBD1. The CDR3 has 13 amino acids. V lost 4 bases and J lost 4; bases outside the gene matches: 1. CDR1 KGHSH and CDR2 LQKENI come from the germline V gene. The CDR3 loop reads CASSRDRVETQYF. DNA for the CDR3: TGTGCCAGCTCACGGGACAGGGTAGAGACCCAGTACTTC.

The table lists this clone with a few counts. The chain has TRBV11-2 and TRBJ2-1, with D perhaps TRBD2 (6 bases). Germline V CDR1 and CDR2: SGHAT, FQNNGV. The CDR3 is made up of 15 amino acids. Trimming stripped 1 base from V and 6 bases from J, with 13 bases between. The CDR3 DNA follows: TGTGCCAGCAGCTTAGGAGGTACTAGCTCCAATGAGCAGTTCTTC. It codes for CASSLGGTSSNEQFF.

In its sample, this clone ranks as large. The chain uses TRBV4-1 and TRBJ1-5; TRBD1 is a possible D gene (6 bases). The CDR3 totals 15 residues. Trimming pared 1 base from V and 2 bases from J, leaving 9 bases between. Germline V lookup: CDR1 MGHRA, CDR2 YSYEKL. This CDR3 reads CASSQVQGGNQPQHF. Written as DNA, the CDR3 is TGCGCCAGCAGCCAAGTACAGGGAGGCAATCAGCCCCAGCATTTT.

CDR3: CASSINNYLAGGPYEQYF. In DNA, the CDR3 is TGTGCCAGCAGCATAAATAATTATCTAGCGGGAGGCCCCTACGAGCAGTACTTC. This chain uses TRBV7-2 with TRBJ2-7; 11 nucleotides agree with TRBD2. CDR1 is SGHTA, CDR2 FQGNSA, per germline. V dropped 5 bases and J dropped 2; count of bases not matched to a gene: 14. This CDR3 is built from 18 residues. Looking up the rest from reference TRBV7-2 and TRBJ2-7 gives the full variable domain: GAGVSQSPSNKVTEKGKDVELRCDPISGHTALYWYRQSLGQGLEFLIYFQGNSAPDKSGLPSDRFSAERTGGSVSTLTIQRTQQEDSAVYLCASSINNYLAGGPYEQYFGPGTRLTVT.

The chain links TRBV5-1 to TRBJ2-1, with TRBD2 matching 8 bases. Germline V gene lookup returns CDR1 SGHRS and CDR2 YFSETQ. The CDR3 extends over 20 amino acids. With 1 base clipped from V and 1 base from J, the junction kept 16 bases outside the gene matches. CDR3 DNA sequence: TGCGCCAGCAGCTTGAGGCCTAGCGGGTTCCTAGGAGGGTCCTACAATGAGCAGTTCTTC. The encoded protein is CASSLRPSGFLGGSYNEQFF.

This clone appeared a few times. The V gene is TRBV6-6, the J gene TRBJ2-7, with D possibly TRBD1 on 5 matching bases. Germline CDR1 and CDR2: MNHNY and SVGAGI (reference sequence). Between the trimmed V and J ends, which lost 5 bases and 3 bases, there was a span of 8 bases. The CDR3 length is 12 residues. CDR3 sequence reads: CASSNQGYEQYF. CDR3 in DNA: TGTGCCAGCAGTAATCAGGGCTACGAGCAGTACTTC.

This chain uses TRBV19 with TRBJ2-4; a weak D match, TRBD1 (5 bases). The CDR3 is made up of 14 amino acids. Trimming removed 3 bases at V and 7 bases at J, with 13 bases between. From germline, CDR1 is LNHDA and CDR2 SQIVND (reference sequence). For the CDR3, the DNA is TGTGCCAGTAGTATCGGAGAGAAGGGGAACATTCAGTACTTC. It specifies CASSIGEKGNIQYF.

This clone showed up just once. This rearrangement joins TRBV19 to TRBJ2-3; D remains unclear. Germline assignment: CDR1 LNHDA and CDR2 SQIVND (reference sequence). The V and J ends lost 7 bases and 4 bases respectively, with 21 bases between them. This CDR3 comprises 16 residues. CDR3 region: CASTTQGKGFADTQYF. CDR3 coding DNA: TGTGCCAGTACCACCCAAGGGAAGGGATTTGCAGATACGCAGTATTTT. The entire variable domain, with the rest obtained from reference TRBV19 and TRBJ2-3, is as follows: DGGITQSPKYLFRKEGQNVTLSCEQNLNHDAMYWYRQDPGQGLRLIYYSQIVNDFQKGDIAEGYSVSREKKESFPLTVTSAQKNPTAFYLCASTTQGKGFADTQYFGPGTRLTVL.

This clone appeared once. CDR3 loop: CAISSDRAGANVLTF. The CDR3 DNA reads as TGTGCCATCAGTTCCGACAGGGCTGGGGCCAACGTCCTGACTTTC. V is TRBV10-3 and J is TRBJ2-6; TRBD1 matches at 7 bases. The V segment lost 5 bases and the J segment 2 bases; nucleotides outside the gene matches: 3. This CDR3 has 15 residues. Germline CDR1 reads ENHRY; CDR2 reads SYGVKD.

The V gene is TRBV10-1, the J gene TRBJ2-7, with D perhaps being TRBD1 or TRBD2 (5 bases each). The CDR3 is made up of 14 amino acids. CDR1 is WNHNN and CDR2 is SYGVQD in the germline V gene (reference sequence). V was clipped by 6 bases and J by 4 bases, with 16 bases between them. The CDR3 DNA is TGCGCCAGCAGCGAGGGGAGTATGGAGTACGAGCAGTACTTC. Translating gives CASSEGSMEYEQYF.

This chain uses TRBV14 with TRBJ1-1; TRBD1 matches at 8 bases. The V gene end was trimmed by 5 bases and the J gene end by 1 base; junction bases not matched to a gene: 12. Germline assignment: CDR1 SGHDN and CDR2 FVKESK. This CDR3 is 17 amino acids long. The CDR3 sequence is CASSSRPGQAGNTEAFF. CDR3 coding DNA: TGTGCCAGCAGCTCACGACCGGGACAGGCGGGGAACACTGAAGCTTTCTTT.

This clone was seen a single time. V gene TRBV4-1 combines with J gene TRBJ2-3, with D perhaps matching TRBD1 (5 bases). This CDR3 comprises 15 residues. Germline CDR1 and CDR2: MGHRA and YSYEKL. Trimming stripped 0 bases from V and 3 bases from J, with 10 bases between. CDR3 sequence reads: CASSQEGQGTDTQYF. The CDR3 nucleotides read TGCGCCAGCAGCCAAGAAGGGCAGGGAACAGATACGCAGTATTTT.

This clone ranks as medium-sized. The V and J genes are TRBV27 and TRBJ1-1; D gene ambiguous. V gave up 4 bases and J gave up 9 bases, with 21 bases separating them. The germline V gene encodes CDR1 MNHEY and CDR2 SMNVEV (reference sequence). There are 15 residues in the CDR3. The CDR3 bases are TGTGCCAGCAGTTCCTGGGTTTCGAGCCCTGAAAAAGCTTTCTTT. Protein product: CASSSWVSSPEKAFF.

V gene TRBV20-1 combines with J gene TRBJ1-3; D possibly corresponds to TRBD1 (6 bases). Germline lookup yields CDR1 DFQATT and CDR2 SNEGSKA (reference sequence). CDR3 size: 11 residues. Trimming left V 3 bases short and J 15 bases short, with 15 bases between. The CDR3 DNA is TGCAGTGCTAGGGGGGGGCCAGTCCAATATTTT. Translating it yields CSARGGPVQYF.

The J gene is TRBJ1-3, the V gene TRBV19; 7 bases map to TRBD1. The junction had 16 bases not matched to a gene; V was cut back by 4 bases and J by 16 bases. CDR1 and CDR2 (germline): LNHDA, SQIVND (reference sequence). This CDR3 contains 14 residues. CDR3 bases: TGTGCCAGTAGTAACCCGTCCGGGGACAGAAATATCTATTTT. Translated, it gives CASSNPSGDRNIYF.

The chain uses TRBV2 and TRBJ2-5; D gene ambiguous. The CDR3 has 11 residues. V shed 8 bases and J shed 1 base, with 5 bases lying between them. Germline CDR1 reads SNHLY; CDR2 reads FYNNEI. The CDR3 here is CASQIQETQYF. CDR3 nucleotide sequence: TGTGCCAGCCAGATCCAAGAGACCCAGTACTTC.

The CDR3 sequence: CASRLAGGQTGELFF. Written as DNA, the CDR3 is TGCGCCAGCAGACTAGCGGGGGGGCAAACCGGGGAGCTGTTTTTT. This chain connects TRBV10-2 to TRBJ2-2; 13 bases line up with TRBD2. The V segment lost 6 bases and the J segment 5 bases; nucleotides outside the gene matches: 3. The V gene's germline CDR1 is WSHSY and CDR2 SAAADI. The CDR3 loop spans 15 amino acids.